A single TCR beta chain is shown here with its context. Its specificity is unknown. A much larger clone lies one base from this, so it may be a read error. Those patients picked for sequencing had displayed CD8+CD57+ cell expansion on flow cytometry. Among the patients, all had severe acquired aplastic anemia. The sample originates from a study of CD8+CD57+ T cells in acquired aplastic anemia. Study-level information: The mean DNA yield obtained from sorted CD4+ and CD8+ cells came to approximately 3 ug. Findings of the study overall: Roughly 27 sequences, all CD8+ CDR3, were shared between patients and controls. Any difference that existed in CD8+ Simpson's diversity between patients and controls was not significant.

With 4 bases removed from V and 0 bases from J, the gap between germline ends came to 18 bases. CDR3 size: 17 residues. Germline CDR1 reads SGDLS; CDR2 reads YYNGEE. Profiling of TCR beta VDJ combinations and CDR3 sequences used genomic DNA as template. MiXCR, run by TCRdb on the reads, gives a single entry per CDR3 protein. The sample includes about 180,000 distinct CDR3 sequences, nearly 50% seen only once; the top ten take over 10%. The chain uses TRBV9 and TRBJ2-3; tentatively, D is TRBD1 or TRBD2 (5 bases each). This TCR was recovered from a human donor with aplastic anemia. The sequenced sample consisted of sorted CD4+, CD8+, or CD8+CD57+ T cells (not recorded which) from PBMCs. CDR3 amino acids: CASSSRRGTLSTDTQYF. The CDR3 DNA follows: TGTGCCAGCAGCTCCAGACGGGGCACCCTTAGCACAGATACGCAGTATTTT.